This T cell receptor beta chain was found in a study of cytomegalovirus exposure and HLA in healthy donors. Concerning this clone: Its target is not known.

TCRdb keeps only in-frame clones here, not all; method: immunoSEQ multiplex PCR. Of 150,000 to 200,000 clones detected, approximately 89% appear once; the ten largest clones hold around 7.2%. The study, taken as a whole, reports: The finding came from a later analysis; first-cohort TCR clusters tended to co-occur in the roughly 110 validation repertoires. Overall, about 160 TCR beta chains were annotated as cytomegalovirus-associated. Reported results showed that the classifier diagnosed cytomegalovirus status with high specificity and sensitivity.

CDR3 length: 13 amino acids. From germline, CDR1 is SGHRS and CDR2 YFSETQ. The V end was cut by 0 bases, the J end by 2 bases, with 6 bases between. This TCR was recovered from a man aged 25-40 years in good health and CMV-seropositive. The rearrangement links TRBV5-1 to TRBJ2-7; no firm D call. The material sequenced was PBMCs. The CDR3 nucleotides are TGCGCCAGCAGCTTGGACACCACCTACGAGCAGTACTTC. It translates to CASSLDTTYEQYF.